The clone carrying this T cell receptor beta chain was counted many times. These data are taken from a study of T cell repertoires in cytomegalovirus infection. TCRdb fed the reads into MiXCR, producing one record per CDR3 protein. The data hold under 600,000 distinct CDR3 sequences, with 15% to 20% observed a single time. Germline loops: CDR1 SGHVS, CDR2 FQNEAQ. V was shortened by 3 bases and J by 5 bases, with 14 bases between the two germline ends. This CDR3 comprises 16 residues. This sequence joins TRBV7-8 and TRBJ2-6; D is unclear. Sequenced input: CD8+ T cells from PBMCs. This sequence was found in a human donor in good health (CMV status not recorded). Some clones in this sample may be carry-over from other donors' samples. The CDR3 here is CASSLTETDRANVLTF. CDR3 coding DNA: TGTGCCAGCAGCTTGACGGAGACCGATAGGGCCAACGTCCTGACTTTC.